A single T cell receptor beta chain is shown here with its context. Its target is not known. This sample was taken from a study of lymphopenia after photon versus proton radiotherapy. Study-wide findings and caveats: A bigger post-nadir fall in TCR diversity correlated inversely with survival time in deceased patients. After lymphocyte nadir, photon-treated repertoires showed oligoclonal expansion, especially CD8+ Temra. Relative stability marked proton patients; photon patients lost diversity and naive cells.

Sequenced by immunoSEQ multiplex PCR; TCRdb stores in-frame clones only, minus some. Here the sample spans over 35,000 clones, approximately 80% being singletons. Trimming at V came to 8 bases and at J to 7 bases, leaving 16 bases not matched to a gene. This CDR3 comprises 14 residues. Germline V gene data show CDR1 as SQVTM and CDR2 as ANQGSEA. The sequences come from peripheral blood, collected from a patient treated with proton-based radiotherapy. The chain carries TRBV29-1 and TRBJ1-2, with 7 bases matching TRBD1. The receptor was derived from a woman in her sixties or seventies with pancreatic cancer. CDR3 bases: TGCAGCACCAACAGGGGCGCATTAGGAGGTGGCTACACCTTC. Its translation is CSTNRGALGGGYTF.